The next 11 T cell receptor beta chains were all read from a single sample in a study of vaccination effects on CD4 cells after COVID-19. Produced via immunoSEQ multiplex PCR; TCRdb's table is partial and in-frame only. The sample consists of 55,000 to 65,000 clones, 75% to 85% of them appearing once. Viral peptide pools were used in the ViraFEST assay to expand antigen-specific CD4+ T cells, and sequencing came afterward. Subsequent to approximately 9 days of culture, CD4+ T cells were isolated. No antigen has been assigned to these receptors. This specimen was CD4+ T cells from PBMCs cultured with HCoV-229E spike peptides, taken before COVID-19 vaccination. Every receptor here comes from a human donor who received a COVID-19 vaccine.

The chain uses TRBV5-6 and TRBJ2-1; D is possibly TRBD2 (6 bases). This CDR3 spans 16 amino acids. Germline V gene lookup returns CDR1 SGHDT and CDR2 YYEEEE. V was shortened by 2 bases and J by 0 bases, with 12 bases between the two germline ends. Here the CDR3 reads CASSFFRGYSYNEQFF. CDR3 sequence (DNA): TGTGCCAGCAGCTTCTTCCGGGGGTACTCCTACAATGAGCAGTTCTTC.

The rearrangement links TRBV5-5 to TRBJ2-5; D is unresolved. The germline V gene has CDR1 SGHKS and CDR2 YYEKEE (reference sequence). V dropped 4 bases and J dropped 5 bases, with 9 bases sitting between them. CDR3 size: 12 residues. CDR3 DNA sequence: TGTGCCAGCAGCACCATGTGGGAGACCCAGTACTTC. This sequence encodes CASSTMWETQYF.

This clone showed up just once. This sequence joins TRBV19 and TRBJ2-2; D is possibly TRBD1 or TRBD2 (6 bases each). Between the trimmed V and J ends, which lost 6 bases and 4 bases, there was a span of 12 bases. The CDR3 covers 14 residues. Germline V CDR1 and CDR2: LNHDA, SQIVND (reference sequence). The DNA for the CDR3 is TGTGCCAGTAGGTGGGGGGCTCCCACCGGGGAGCTGTTTTTT. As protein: CASRWGAPTGELFF.

The CDR3 region has the DNA TGTGCCAGCAGCAAGAATAGCGGGGGGGCCGGTGATACGCAGTATTTT. Its translation is CASSKNSGGAGDTQYF. V is TRBV11-2 and J is TRBJ2-3, with TRBD2 identical over 11 bases. CDR1 and CDR2 (germline): SGHAT, FQNNGV. CDR3 length equals 16 residues. The trim removed 5 bases at V and 6 bases at J, leaving 10 bases unmatched.

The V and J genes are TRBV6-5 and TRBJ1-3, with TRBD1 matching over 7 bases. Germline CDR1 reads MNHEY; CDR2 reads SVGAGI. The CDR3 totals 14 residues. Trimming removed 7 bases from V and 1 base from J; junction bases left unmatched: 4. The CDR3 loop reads CASKQGMSGNTIYF. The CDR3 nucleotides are TGTGCCAGCAAACAGGGGATGTCTGGAAACACCATATATTTT.

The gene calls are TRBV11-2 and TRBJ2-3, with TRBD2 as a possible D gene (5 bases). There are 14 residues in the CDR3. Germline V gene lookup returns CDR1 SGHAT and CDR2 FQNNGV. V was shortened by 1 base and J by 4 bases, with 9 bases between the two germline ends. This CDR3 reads CASSLVSGADTQYF. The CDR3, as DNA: TGTGCCAGCAGCTTAGTGTCCGGGGCAGATACGCAGTATTTT. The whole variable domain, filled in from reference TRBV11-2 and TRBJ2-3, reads EAGVAQSPRYKIIEKRQSVAFWCNPISGHATLYWYQQILGQGPKLLIQFQNNGVVDDSQLPKDRFSAERLKGVDSTLKIQPAKLEDSAVYLCASSLVSGADTQYFGPGTRLTVL.

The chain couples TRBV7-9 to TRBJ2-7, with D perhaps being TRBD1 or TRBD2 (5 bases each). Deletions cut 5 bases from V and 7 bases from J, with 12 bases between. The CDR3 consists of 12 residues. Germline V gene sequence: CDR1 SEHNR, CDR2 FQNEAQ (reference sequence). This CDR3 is CASSATGTEQYV. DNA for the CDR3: TGTGCCAGCAGCGCAACTGGGACGGAGCAGTACGTC.

The CDR3: CASSVAGDQPQHF. In nucleotides, the CDR3 is TGTGCCAGCAGTGTGGCAGGAGATCAGCCCCAGCATTTT. The rearrangement uses TRBV5-5 and TRBJ1-5; D gene uncertain. Deletions cut 5 bases from V and 5 bases from J, with 11 bases between. Germline V CDR1 and CDR2: SGHKS, YYEKEE (reference sequence). This CDR3 is built from 13 residues.

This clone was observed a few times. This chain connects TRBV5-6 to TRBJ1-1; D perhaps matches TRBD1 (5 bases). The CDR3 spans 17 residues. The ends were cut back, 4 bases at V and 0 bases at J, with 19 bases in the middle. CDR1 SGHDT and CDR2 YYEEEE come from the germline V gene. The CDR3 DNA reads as TGTGCCAGCAGCCCGGCGAGGTGGGGGATAATGAACACTGAAGCTTTCTTT. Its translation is CASSPARWGIMNTEAFF.

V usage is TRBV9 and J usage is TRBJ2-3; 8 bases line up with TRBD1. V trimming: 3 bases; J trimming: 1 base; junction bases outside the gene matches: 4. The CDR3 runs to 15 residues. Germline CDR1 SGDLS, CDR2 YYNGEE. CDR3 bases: TGTGCCAGCAGCGGAGTGACAGGGGGCACAGATACGCAGTATTTT. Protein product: CASSGVTGGTDTQYF.

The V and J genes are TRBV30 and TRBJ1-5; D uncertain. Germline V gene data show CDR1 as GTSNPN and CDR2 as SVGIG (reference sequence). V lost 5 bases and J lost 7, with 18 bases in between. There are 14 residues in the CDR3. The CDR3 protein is CAWCHGGSDQPQHF. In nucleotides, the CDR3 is TGTGCCTGGTGCCATGGCGGGTCAGACCAGCCCCAGCATTTT.